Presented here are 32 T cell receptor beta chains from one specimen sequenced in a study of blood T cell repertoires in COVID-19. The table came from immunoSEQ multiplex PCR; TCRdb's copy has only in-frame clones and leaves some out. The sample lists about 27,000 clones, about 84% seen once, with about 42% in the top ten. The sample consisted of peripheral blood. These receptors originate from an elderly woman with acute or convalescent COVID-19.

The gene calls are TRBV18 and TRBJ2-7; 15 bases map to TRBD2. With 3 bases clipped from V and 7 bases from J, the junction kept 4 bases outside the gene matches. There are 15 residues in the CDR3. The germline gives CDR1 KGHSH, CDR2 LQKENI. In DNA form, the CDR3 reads TGTGCCAGCTCACCCCTAGGGACTAGCGGGAGGGAGCAGTACTTC. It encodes CASSPLGTSGREQYF. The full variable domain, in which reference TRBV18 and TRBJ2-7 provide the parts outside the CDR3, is NAGVMQNPRHLVRRRGQEARLRCSPMKGHSHVYWYRQLPEEGLKFMVYLQKENIIDESGMPKERFSAEFPKEGPSILRIQQVVRGDSAAYFCASSPLGTSGREQYFGPGTRLTVT.

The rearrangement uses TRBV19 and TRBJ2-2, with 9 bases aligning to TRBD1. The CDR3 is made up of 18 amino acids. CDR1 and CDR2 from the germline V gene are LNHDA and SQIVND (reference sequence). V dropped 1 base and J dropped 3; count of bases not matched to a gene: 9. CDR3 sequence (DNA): TGTGCCAGTAGTATAGGTGTGGGAACAGGGGGCTACACCGGGGAGCTGTTTTTT. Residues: CASSIGVGTGGYTGELFF. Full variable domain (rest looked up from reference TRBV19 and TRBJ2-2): DGGITQSPKYLFRKEGQNVTLSCEQNLNHDAMYWYRQDPGQGLRLIYYSQIVNDFQKGDIAEGYSVSREKKESFPLTVTSAQKNPTAFYLCASSIGVGTGGYTGELFFGEGSRLTVL.

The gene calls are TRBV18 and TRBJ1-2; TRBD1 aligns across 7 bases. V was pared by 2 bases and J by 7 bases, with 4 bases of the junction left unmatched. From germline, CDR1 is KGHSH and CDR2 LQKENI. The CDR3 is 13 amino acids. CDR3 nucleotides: TGTGCCAGCTCACCAGACAGGGAACTTGGCTACACCTTC. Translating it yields CASSPDRELGYTF.

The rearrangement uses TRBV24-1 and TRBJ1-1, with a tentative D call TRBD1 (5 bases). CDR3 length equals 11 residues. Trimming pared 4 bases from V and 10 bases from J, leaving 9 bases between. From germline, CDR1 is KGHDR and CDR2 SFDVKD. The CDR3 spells CATSDSGGAFF. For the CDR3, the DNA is TGTGCCACCAGTGACTCCGGGGGAGCTTTCTTT.

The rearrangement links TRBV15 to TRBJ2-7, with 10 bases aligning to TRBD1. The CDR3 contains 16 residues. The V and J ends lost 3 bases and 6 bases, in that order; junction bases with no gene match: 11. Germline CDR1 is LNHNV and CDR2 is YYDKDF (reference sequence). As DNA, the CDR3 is TGTGCCACCAGCAGGCCGGGACAGGGGTCCACCGGCGAGCAGTACTTC. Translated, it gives CATSRPGQGSTGEQYF.

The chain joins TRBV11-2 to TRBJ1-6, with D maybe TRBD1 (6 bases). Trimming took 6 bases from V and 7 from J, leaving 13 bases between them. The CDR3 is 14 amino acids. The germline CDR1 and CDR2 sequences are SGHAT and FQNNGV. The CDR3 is CASSTTGLNSPLHF. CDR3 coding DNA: TGTGCCAGCAGTACGACAGGTCTCAATTCACCCCTCCACTTT. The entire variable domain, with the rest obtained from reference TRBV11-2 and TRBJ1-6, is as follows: EAGVAQSPRYKIIEKRQSVAFWCNPISGHATLYWYQQILGQGPKLLIQFQNNGVVDDSQLPKDRFSAERLKGVDSTLKIQPAKLEDSAVYLCASSTTGLNSPLHFGNGTRLTVT.

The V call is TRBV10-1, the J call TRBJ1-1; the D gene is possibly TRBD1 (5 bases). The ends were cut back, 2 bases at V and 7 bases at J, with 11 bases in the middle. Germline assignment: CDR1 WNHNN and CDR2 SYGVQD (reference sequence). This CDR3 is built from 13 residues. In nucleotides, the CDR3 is TGCGCCAGCAGTGAGGAAGGGAGGGGTGAAGCTTTCTTT. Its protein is CASSEEGRGEAFF.

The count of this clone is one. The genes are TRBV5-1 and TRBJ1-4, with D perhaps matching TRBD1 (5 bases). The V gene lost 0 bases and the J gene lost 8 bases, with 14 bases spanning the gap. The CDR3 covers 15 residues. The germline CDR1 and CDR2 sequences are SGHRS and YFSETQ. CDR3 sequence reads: CASSLAGSEGEKLFF. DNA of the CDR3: TGCGCCAGCAGCTTGGCGGGTTCGGAGGGGGAAAAACTGTTTTTT.

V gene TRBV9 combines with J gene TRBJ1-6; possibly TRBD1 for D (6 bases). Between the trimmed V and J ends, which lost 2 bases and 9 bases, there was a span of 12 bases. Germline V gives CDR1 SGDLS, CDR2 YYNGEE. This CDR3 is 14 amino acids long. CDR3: CASSVGASSSPLHF. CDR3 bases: TGTGCCAGCAGCGTGGGGGCATCGAGTTCACCCCTCCACTTT.

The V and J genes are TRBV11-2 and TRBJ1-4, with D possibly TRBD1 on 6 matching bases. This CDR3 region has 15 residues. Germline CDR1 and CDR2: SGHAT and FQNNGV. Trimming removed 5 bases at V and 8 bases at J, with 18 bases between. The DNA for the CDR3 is TGTGCCAGCAGCCTGAACAGGGCGGTAGGGGAAAAACTGTTTTTT. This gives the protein CASSLNRAVGEKLFF.

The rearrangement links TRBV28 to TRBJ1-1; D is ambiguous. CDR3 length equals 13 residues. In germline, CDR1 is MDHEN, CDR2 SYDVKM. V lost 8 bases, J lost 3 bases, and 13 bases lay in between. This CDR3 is CASQTEAYTEAFF. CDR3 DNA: TGTGCCAGCCAAACTGAGGCGTACACTGAAGCTTTCTTT.

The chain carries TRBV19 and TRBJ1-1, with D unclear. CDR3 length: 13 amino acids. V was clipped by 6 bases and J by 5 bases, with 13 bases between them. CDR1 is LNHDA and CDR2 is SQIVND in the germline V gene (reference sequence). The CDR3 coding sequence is TGTGCCAGTAGCGCACGACGGGAGACTGAAGCTTTCTTT. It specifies CASSARRETEAFF.

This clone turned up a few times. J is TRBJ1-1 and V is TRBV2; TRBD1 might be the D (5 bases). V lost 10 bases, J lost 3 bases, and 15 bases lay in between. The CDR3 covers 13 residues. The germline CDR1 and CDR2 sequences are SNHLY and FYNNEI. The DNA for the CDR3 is TGTGCCATGCCGGCGTGGGGGGACACTGAAGCTTTCTTT. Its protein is CAMPAWGDTEAFF.

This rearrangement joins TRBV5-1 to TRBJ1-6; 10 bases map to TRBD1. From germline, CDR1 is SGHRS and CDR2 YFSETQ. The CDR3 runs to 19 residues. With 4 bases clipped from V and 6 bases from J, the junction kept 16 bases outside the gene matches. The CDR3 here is CASSILFTGTGVTNSPLHF. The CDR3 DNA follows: TGCGCCAGCAGCATACTGTTCACCGGGACAGGGGTAACTAATTCACCCCTCCACTTT. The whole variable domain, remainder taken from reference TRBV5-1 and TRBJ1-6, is KAGVTQTPRYLIKTRGQQVTLSCSPISGHRSVSWYQQTPGQGLQFLFEYFSETQRNKGNFPGRFSGRQFSNSRSEMNVSTLELGDSALYLCASSILFTGTGVTNSPLHFGNGTRLTVT.

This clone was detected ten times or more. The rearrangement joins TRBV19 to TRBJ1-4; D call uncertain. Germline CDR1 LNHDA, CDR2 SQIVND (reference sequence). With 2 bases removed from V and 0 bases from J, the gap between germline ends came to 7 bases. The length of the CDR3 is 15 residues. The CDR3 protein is CASSIRSATNEKLFF. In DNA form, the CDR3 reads TGTGCCAGTAGTATACGGAGTGCAACTAATGAAAAACTGTTTTTT.

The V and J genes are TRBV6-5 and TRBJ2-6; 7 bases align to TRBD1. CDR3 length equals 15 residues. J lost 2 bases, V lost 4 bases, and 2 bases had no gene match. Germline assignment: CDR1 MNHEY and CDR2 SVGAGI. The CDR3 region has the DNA TGTGCCAGCAGTTCCCAGGGGGCTGGGGCCAACGTCCTGACTTTC. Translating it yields CASSSQGAGANVLTF.

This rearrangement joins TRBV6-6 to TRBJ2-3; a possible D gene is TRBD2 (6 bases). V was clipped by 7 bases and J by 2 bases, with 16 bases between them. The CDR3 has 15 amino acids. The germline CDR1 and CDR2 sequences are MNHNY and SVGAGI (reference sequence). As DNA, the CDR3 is TGTGCCAGCACCACCGGAGGGGCACTCACAGATACGCAGTATTTT. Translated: CASTTGGALTDTQYF.

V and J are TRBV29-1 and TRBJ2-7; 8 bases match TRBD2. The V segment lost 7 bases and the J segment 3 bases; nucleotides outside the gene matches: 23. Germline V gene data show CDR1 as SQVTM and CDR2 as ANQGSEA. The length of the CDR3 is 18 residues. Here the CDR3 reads CSAPYQGHLPSGRYEQYF. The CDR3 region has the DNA TGCAGCGCGCCTTACCAAGGACACCTCCCTAGCGGGCGCTACGAGCAGTACTTC.

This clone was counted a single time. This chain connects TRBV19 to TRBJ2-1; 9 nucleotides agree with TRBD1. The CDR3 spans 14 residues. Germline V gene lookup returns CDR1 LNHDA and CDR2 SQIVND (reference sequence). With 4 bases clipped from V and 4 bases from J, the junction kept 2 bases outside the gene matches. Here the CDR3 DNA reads TGTGCCAGTAGTAGGACAGGGGCATACAATGAGCAGTTCTTC. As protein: CASSRTGAYNEQFF.

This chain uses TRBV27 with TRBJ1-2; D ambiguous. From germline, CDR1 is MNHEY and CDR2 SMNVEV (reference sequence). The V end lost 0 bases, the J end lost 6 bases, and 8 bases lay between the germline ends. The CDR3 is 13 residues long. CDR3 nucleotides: TGTGCCAGCAGTTTATCCTCGGGAAATGGCTACACCTTC. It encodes CASSLSSGNGYTF.

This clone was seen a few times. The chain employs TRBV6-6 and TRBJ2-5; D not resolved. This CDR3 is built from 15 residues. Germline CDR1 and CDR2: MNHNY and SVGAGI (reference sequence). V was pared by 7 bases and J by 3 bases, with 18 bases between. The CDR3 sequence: CASTNPPIGEETQYF. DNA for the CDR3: TGTGCCAGCACCAATCCTCCGATAGGAGAAGAGACCCAGTACTTC.

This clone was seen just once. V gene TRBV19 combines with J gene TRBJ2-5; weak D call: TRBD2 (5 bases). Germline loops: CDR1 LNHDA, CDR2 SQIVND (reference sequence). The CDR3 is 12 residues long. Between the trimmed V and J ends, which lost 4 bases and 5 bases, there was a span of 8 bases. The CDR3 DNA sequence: TGTGCCAGTAGTAGGCCGGGGGAGACCCAGTACTTC. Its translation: CASSRPGETQYF.

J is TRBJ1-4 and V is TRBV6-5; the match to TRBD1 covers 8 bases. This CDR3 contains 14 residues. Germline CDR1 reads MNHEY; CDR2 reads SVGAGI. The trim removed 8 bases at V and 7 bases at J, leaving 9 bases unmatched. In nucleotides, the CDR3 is TGTGCCAGCTCTCCCGGACAGGGTCGTGAAAAACTGTTTTTT. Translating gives CASSPGQGREKLFF.

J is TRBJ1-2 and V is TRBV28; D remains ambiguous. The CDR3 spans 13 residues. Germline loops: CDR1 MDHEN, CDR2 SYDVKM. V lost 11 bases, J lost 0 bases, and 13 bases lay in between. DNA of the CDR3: TGTGCCTCCCTGAGCGTAGCTAACTATGGCTACACCTTC. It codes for CASLSVANYGYTF.

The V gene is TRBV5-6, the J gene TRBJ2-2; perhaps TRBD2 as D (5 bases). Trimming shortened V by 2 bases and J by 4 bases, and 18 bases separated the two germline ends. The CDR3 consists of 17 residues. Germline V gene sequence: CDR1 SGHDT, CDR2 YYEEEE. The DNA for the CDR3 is TGTGCCAGCAGCTTCGAGGGCTTCGAGGGCCGCACCGGGGAGCTGTTTTTT. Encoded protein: CASSFEGFEGRTGELFF.

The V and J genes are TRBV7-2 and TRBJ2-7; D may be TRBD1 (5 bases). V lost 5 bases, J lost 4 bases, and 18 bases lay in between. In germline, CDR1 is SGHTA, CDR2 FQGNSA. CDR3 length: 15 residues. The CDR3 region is CASSVTGQGRYEQYF. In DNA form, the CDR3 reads TGTGCCAGCAGCGTAACGGGCCAGGGTAGATACGAGCAGTACTTC.

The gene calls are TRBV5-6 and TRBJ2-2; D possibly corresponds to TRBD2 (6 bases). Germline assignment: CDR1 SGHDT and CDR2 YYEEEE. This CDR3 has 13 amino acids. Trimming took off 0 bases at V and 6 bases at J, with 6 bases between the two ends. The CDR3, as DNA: TGTGCCAGCAGCTTGGGGGGGGCCGGGGAGCTGTTTTTT. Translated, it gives CASSLGGAGELFF.

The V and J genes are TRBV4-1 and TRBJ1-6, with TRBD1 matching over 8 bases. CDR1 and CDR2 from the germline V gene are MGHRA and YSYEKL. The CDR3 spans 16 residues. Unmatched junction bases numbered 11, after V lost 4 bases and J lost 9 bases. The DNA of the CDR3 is TGCGCCAGCAGCCCGCGGGCTCGGACAGGGCCTTCACCCCTCCACTTT. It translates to CASSPRARTGPSPLHF.

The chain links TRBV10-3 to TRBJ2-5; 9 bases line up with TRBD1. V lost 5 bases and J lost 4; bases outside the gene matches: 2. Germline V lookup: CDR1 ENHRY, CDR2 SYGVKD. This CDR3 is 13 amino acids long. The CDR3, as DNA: TGTGCCATCAGTATGACAGGGGGAGAGACCCAGTACTTC. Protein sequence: CAISMTGGETQYF.

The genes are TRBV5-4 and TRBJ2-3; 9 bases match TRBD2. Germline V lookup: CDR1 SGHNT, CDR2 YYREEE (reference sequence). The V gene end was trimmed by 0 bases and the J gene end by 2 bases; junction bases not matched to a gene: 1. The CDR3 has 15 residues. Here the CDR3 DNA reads TGTGCCAGCAGCTTGGGGGGACTAGCCACAGATACGCAGTATTTT. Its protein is CASSLGGLATDTQYF.

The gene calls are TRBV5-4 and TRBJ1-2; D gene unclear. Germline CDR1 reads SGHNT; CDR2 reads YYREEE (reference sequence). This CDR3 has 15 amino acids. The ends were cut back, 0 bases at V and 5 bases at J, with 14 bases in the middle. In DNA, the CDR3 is TGTGCCAGCAGCTTGGTTCCTGTGGGAGGGTATGGCTACACCTTC. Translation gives CASSLVPVGGYGYTF.

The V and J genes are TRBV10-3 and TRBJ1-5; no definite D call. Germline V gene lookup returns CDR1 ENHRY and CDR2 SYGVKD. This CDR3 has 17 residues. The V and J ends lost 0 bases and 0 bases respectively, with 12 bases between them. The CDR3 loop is CAISESTPPYSNQPQHF. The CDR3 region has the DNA TGTGCCATCAGTGAGTCGACACCACCCTATAGCAATCAGCCCCAGCATTTT.